What follows are 20 T cell receptor beta chains derived from one specimen sequenced in a study of CD8 T cells in Susac syndrome. Random hexamers were used to reverse transcribe the RNA input (about 0.5 to 1 ug). TCRdb reprocessed the immunoSEQ multiplex PCR reads with MiXCR, giving one entry per CDR3 protein. The data hold about 140,000 distinct CDR3 sequences, with over 90% observed a single time. Specimen: CD4+ T cells from PBMCs. These TCRs come from a human donor with Susac syndrome.

This chain connects TRBV20-1 to TRBJ2-5; 8 bases agree with TRBD2. CDR1 is DFQATT and CDR2 is SNEGSKA in the germline V gene (reference sequence). V shed 1 base, J shed 5 bases, and the junction held 6 bases outside the gene matches. There are 14 residues in the CDR3. In DNA form, the CDR3 reads TGCAGTGCTAGAGCGGGAGGGCCTAGGGAGACCCAGTACTTC. Amino acid sequence: CSARAGGPRETQYF.

This chain connects TRBV15 to TRBJ1-1, with D possibly being TRBD1 (6 bases). Deletions cut 3 bases from V and 6 bases from J, with 11 bases between. CDR1 and CDR2 from the germline V gene are LNHNV and YYDKDF (reference sequence). CDR3 length: 13 amino acids. CDR3 DNA sequence: TGTGCCACCAGCAGGGGGGCCGGACCTGAAGCTTTCTTT. Protein product: CATSRGAGPEAFF.

This clonotype appeared a single time. V is TRBV4-3 and J is TRBJ2-1; tentative D call: TRBD1 (6 bases). This CDR3 has 14 amino acids. From germline, CDR1 is LGHNA and CDR2 YSLEER. The V gene lost 0 bases and the J gene lost 10 bases, with 13 bases spanning the gap. The chain's CDR3 is CASSQDQTGTEQFF. CDR3 in DNA: TGCGCCAGCAGCCAAGACCAGACAGGCACCGAGCAGTTCTTC.

V gene TRBV20-1 combines with J gene TRBJ1-4; D not certain. The CDR3 totals 13 residues. V lost 7 bases to trimming and J lost 4 bases, with 13 bases between them. The germline CDR1 and CDR2 sequences are DFQATT and SNEGSKA (reference sequence). The CDR3 protein is CSVRGTFNEKLFF. The DNA of the CDR3 is TGCAGTGTTCGAGGCACCTTTAATGAAAAACTGTTTTTT.

This chain uses TRBV7-3 with TRBJ2-2; 8 bases are a match to TRBD2. The CDR3 runs 16 residues. The germline V gene encodes CDR1 SGHTA and CDR2 FQGTGA. V dropped 1 base and J dropped 5; count of bases not matched to a gene: 6. CDR3 sequence: CASSLNPRGGTGELFF. For the CDR3, the DNA is TGTGCCAGCAGCTTAAACCCCCGGGGGGGGACCGGGGAGCTGTTTTTT.

The chain is built from TRBV12-3 or TRBV12-4 and TRBJ1-1, with D possibly being TRBD1 (5 bases). Trimming pared 4 bases from V and 4 bases from J, leaving 13 bases between. The CDR3 length is 14 residues. The CDR3 coding sequence is TGTGCCAGCAGTTCCCGGGACCGCCTCACTGAAGCTTTCTTT. It translates to CASSSRDRLTEAFF.

The rearrangement links TRBV7-8 to TRBJ1-2; no reliable D call. This CDR3 has 12 amino acids. Trimming cost V 5 bases and J 6 bases, with 10 bases left between them. Germline loops: CDR1 SGHVS, CDR2 FQNEAQ. DNA of the CDR3: TGTGCCAGCAGCCCCACGCTTGATGGCTACACCTTC. Its translation is CASSPTLDGYTF.

This clonotype came up once. The chain employs TRBV28 and TRBJ1-1; possible D gene TRBD1, 5 bases. CDR3 length: 14 amino acids. Germline CDR1 MDHEN, CDR2 SYDVKM. V shed 7 bases and J shed 4 bases, with 16 bases lying between them. CDR3 coding DNA: TGTGCCAGCAACTGGGGCGCGATTGGCACTGAAGCTTTCTTT. It is translated as CASNWGAIGTEAFF.

This chain's CDR3 is CAAGTGGSSYNEQFF. The CDR3 coding sequence is TGTGCCGCTGGAACCGGGGGGAGCTCCTACAATGAGCAGTTCTTC. The chain uses TRBV30 and TRBJ2-1, with 7 bases aligning to TRBD2. The CDR3 extends over 15 amino acids. CDR1 GTSNPN and CDR2 SVGIG come from the germline V gene (reference sequence). V was clipped by 8 bases and J by 0 bases; unmatched bases: 10.

The gene calls are TRBV10-3 and TRBJ1-2; no clear D. The CDR3 has 13 residues. Trimming took 6 bases from V and 8 from J, leaving 16 bases between them. CDR1 is ENHRY, CDR2 SYGVKD, per germline. The DNA of the CDR3 is TGTGCCATCAGCCCGGTCCTGTTGGGCGGCTACACCTTC. Encoded protein: CAISPVLLGGYTF.

V is TRBV2 and J is TRBJ1-1, with a tentative D call TRBD1 (5 bases). V was clipped by 9 bases and J by 3 bases, with 11 bases between them. This CDR3 comprises 12 residues. Germline assignment: CDR1 SNHLY and CDR2 FYNNEI. Here the CDR3 reads CARLQGDTEAFF. The CDR3 DNA sequence: TGTGCCAGACTTCAGGGTGACACTGAAGCTTTCTTT.

This rearrangement joins TRBV20-1 to TRBJ2-7; D might be TRBD1 (6 bases). Germline CDR1 reads DFQATT; CDR2 reads SNEGSKA (reference sequence). There are 14 residues in the CDR3. V was clipped by 5 bases and J by 1 base, with 15 bases between them. Here the CDR3 DNA reads TGCAGTGCTTCCCCCTCGACAGGATCCTACGAGCAGTACTTC. It specifies CSASPSTGSYEQYF.

The CDR3 DNA is TGTGCCAGCAGCTTAACGGGTACCGCCCAGTACTTC. This translates into CASSLTGTAQYF. The J gene is TRBJ2-5, the V gene TRBV7-2; D not certain. Deletions cut 2 bases from V and 9 bases from J, with 10 bases between. This CDR3 comprises 12 residues. Germline V lookup: CDR1 SGHTA, CDR2 FQGNSA. The full variable domain, in which reference TRBV7-2 and TRBJ2-5 provide the parts outside the CDR3, is GAGVSQSPSNKVTEKGKDVELRCDPISGHTALYWYRQSLGQGLEFLIYFQGNSAPDKSGLPSDRFSAERTGGSVSTLTIQRTQQEDSAVYLCASSLTGTAQYFGPGTRLLVL.

This clonotype was counted once. The gene calls are TRBV6-6 and TRBJ2-1; TRBD2 matches 9 bases. Germline V gene data show CDR1 as MNHNY and CDR2 as SVGAGI (reference sequence). The V segment lost 6 bases and the J segment 9 bases; nucleotides outside the gene matches: 15. This CDR3 is built from 16 residues. The chain's CDR3 is CASSPRGAGGSVEQFF. CDR3 DNA: TGTGCCAGCAGCCCTAGGGGAGCGGGGGGAAGTGTTGAGCAGTTCTTC.

This chain links TRBV28 with TRBJ2-4; 8 bases are shared with TRBD2. CDR1 is MDHEN, CDR2 SYDVKM, per germline. Unmatched junction bases numbered 4, after V lost 6 bases and J lost 0 bases. This CDR3 region has 15 residues. The CDR3 sequence is CASSHGGAAKNIQYF. Here the CDR3 DNA reads TGTGCCAGCAGCCACGGGGGGGCAGCCAAAAACATTCAGTACTTC.

The chain employs TRBV2 and TRBJ2-1, with TRBD1 identical over 7 bases. Germline loops: CDR1 SNHLY, CDR2 FYNNEI. This CDR3 is 15 amino acids long. The V gene end was trimmed by 3 bases and the J gene end by 3 bases; junction bases not matched to a gene: 5. The CDR3, as DNA: TGTGCCAGCAGTGATGCCGCAGGGGGCTACAATGAGCAGTTCTTC. It codes for CASSDAAGGYNEQFF.

CDR3 nucleotide sequence: TGTGCCAGCAGCCTGCGGACAGGGGCCGGGGAGCTGTTTTTT. Amino acid sequence: CASSLRTGAGELFF. V usage is TRBV11-2 and J usage is TRBJ2-2; 9 bases are shared with TRBD1. CDR3 size: 14 residues. Trimming cost V 5 bases and J 6 bases; bases outside gene matches: 4. Germline V gives CDR1 SGHAT, CDR2 FQNNGV.

The chain combines TRBV6-2 or TRBV6-3 with TRBJ2-5; D might be TRBD1 or TRBD2, each matching 5 bases. The DNA end is a closer match to TRBJ2-1, so the J assignment may be wrong. Germline V gene sequence: CDR1 MNHEY, CDR2 SVGEGT. This CDR3 has 12 amino acids. This CDR3 reads CASRYPLGTQFF. CDR3 nucleotide sequence: TGTGCCAGCAGATATCCTCTAGGGACCCAGTTCTTC.

The chain recombines TRBV20-1 with TRBJ2-7; D uncertain. This CDR3 is 12 amino acids long. Germline lookup yields CDR1 DFQATT and CDR2 SNEGSKA (reference sequence). The V gene lost 0 bases and the J gene lost 3 bases, with 6 bases spanning the gap. CDR3 DNA: TGCAGTGCTAGAGACGCAGGCTACGAGCAGTACTTC. Translation gives CSARDAGYEQYF.

V usage is TRBV20-1 and J usage is TRBJ2-7, with D tentatively TRBD1 or TRBD2 (5 bases each). The length of the CDR3 is 14 residues. V lost 6 bases and J lost 0, with 15 bases in between. Germline CDR1 reads DFQATT; CDR2 reads SNEGSKA (reference sequence). CDR3 protein: CSAQRDGYSYEQYF. DNA for the CDR3: TGCAGTGCACAACGGGACGGCTACTCCTACGAGCAGTACTTC.